This TCR beta chain was recovered during a study of neurological immune-mediated disorders. The CDR3 has 15 residues. V lost 4 bases to trimming and J lost 2 bases, with 12 bases between them. Germline V CDR1 and CDR2: SGHAT, FQNNGV. General study points: Expansion of TCR clones was greatest in HTLV-1-associated myelopathy and smallest in multiple sclerosis, where it fell below that of healthy controls. The absence of any CDR3 amino acid sequence shared by expanded clones across subjects suggests that repertoires were private in all groups.

Synthesis of cDNA was carried out by template-switch 5'RACE. The reaction used 10-nucleotide random UMIs. Using its own MiXCR run on the 5' RACE reads, TCRdb lists one record per CDR3 protein. This sample has about 42,000 distinct CDR3 sequences, with about 22% found just once. Described time point: technical triplicate 3. Preparation of the unsorted libraries drew on 2 million PBMCs stored at -80 C. Concerning this clonotype: Its antigen is undetermined.

V gene TRBV11-2 combines with J gene TRBJ2-4; D might be TRBD2 (5 bases). The TCR sequence derives from a man aged 55 to 70 with HTLV-1-associated myelopathy (HAM/TSP). The sequencing sample was made of PBMCs. The CDR3 spells CASSSSWESKNIQYF. The CDR3 DNA follows: TGTGCCAGCAGCTCGAGCTGGGAGTCCAAAAACATTCAGTACTTC.